Listed below are T cell receptor beta chains from one sample, sequenced in a study of identical twins. TCRdb re-called the 5' RACE reads through MiXCR, storing one row per CDR3 protein. There are about 430,000 distinct CDR3 sequences in the sample; 18% occur only once, and 9% to 15% lies in the top ten. Sequenced: naive T cells sorted from blood. Receptor source: a man aged 45-65 years in good health. Both conserved end residues are part of each CDR3. A D gene is named only where the DNA matches it firmly. Some rows have no size entry. The others give once, few or many, or a class for an expanded clone.

v_gene	abundance	d_gene	j_gene	CDR3nt	CDR3aa
TRBV20-1	few	TRBD2	TRBJ2-3	TGCAGTGGTTTGACGATCGGCGGGAGCCTCACAGATACGCAGTATTTT	CSGLTIGGSLTDTQYF
TRBV6-1	.	TRBD1	TRBJ1-2	TGTGCCAGCACCCTTAACCGGGACAGGGGGTTTAGGGGCTACACCTTC	CASTLNRDRGFRGYTF
TRBV28	few	TRBD1	TRBJ2-5	TGTGCCAGCAGTTTAAAATTCCCGGGACAGGGGGACGAGACCCAGTACTTC	CASSLKFPGQGDETQYF
TRBV5-1	many	TRBD1	TRBJ1-1	TGCGCCAGCAGCATACAGGGGGAGAACACTGAAGCTTTCTTT	CASSIQGENTEAFF
TRBV27	many	.	TRBJ2-5	TGTGCCAGCAGTTTTCGGTATGGCGCATACCAAGAGACCCAGTACTTC	CASSFRYGAYQETQYF
TRBV24-1	few	TRBD2	TRBJ2-1	TGTGCCACCAGTGATCGGGGACTAGCGGGGGCTAGCTCCTACAATGAGCAGTTCTTC	CATSDRGLAGASSYNEQFF
TRBV20-1	few	.	TRBJ2-3	TGCAGTGCTAGAGAGACGGGAGTAGGCACAGATACGCAGTATTTT	CSARETGVGTDTQYF
TRBV12-3/TRBV12-4	.	.	TRBJ1-5	TGTGCCAGCAGTTTCGTAGGGTTAAGGCAGCCCCAGCATTTT	CASSFVGLRQPQHF
TRBV29-1	few	TRBD1	TRBJ2-7	TGCAGCGTTGATAAGCCCGGGACAGCCGGCGAGCAGTACTTC	CSVDKPGTAGEQYF
TRBV7-3	.	.	TRBJ2-1	TGTGCCAGCAGTTTAAACGGGAGAAACACCTACAATGAGCAGTTCTTC	CASSLNGRNTYNEQFF
TRBV20-1	.	TRBD2	TRBJ2-3	TGCAGTGCTAGGCCACTACCGGGACTAGCGGGAGGAAGCACAGATACGCAGTATTTT	CSARPLPGLAGGSTDTQYF
TRBV6-1	.	TRBD2	TRBJ2-7	TGTGCCAGCAAAATCGAGGGACTAGCGGGATCCTACGAGCAGTACTTC	CASKIEGLAGSYEQYF
TRBV11-3	many	TRBD2	TRBJ2-7	TGTGCCAGCAGCCTCGGCGCGGGAGGAGGCTACGAGCAGTACTTC	CASSLGAGGGYEQYF
TRBV5-5	.	TRBD1	TRBJ1-6	TGTGCCAGCAGCTTGGCAGGTGGGACAGGGAACTCACCCCTCCACTTT	CASSLAGGTGNSPLHF
TRBV6-1	.	TRBD1	TRBJ2-2	TGTGCCAGCACCGGAACAGGGGTAGTGGCCGGGGAGCTGTTTTTT	CASTGTGVVAGELFF
TRBV20-1	few	TRBD2	TRBJ2-1	TGCAGTGCTCAAGCGGGAGCTTCTGACAATGAGCAGTTCTTC	CSAQAGASDNEQFF
TRBV20-1	.	.	TRBJ2-7	TGCAGTGCTAGGAGGGGGGCGGGTTCGATGGGCGAGCAGTACTTC	CSARRGAGSMGEQYF
TRBV15	.	.	TRBJ2-1	TGTGCCACCAGCAGAGGGGGGGCTAAGTACAATGAGCAGTTCTTC	CATSRGGAKYNEQFF
TRBV5-1	few	.	TRBJ2-2	TGCGCCAGCAGTGGTGGGGGCCCGAACACCGGGGAGCTGTTTTTT	CASSGGGPNTGELFF
TRBV18	many	.	TRBJ2-3	TGTGCCAGCTCACCACCCAACACAGATACGCAGTATTTT	CASSPPNTDTQYF
TRBV5-1	many	TRBD1	TRBJ2-7	TGCGCCAGCAGCCTGGACAGGCAGTCCTACGAGCAGTACTTC	CASSLDRQSYEQYF
TRBV5-1	.	TRBD2	TRBJ2-5	TGCGCCAGCAGCTTGTTCGGGGGGAAGCAAGAGACCCAGTACTTC	CASSLFGGKQETQYF
TRBV14	.	.	TRBJ1-1	TGTGCCAGCAGCCTCAACCCAGGGAGGAACACTGAAGCTTTCTTT	CASSLNPGRNTEAFF
TRBV12-3/TRBV12-4	few	TRBD2	TRBJ2-3	TGTGCCAGCAGTCCACTAGCGGGGCACACAGATACGCAGTATTTT	CASSPLAGHTDTQYF
TRBV6-1	.	.	TRBJ1-5	TGTGCCAGCAGTGAAGGACGACCCAATCAGCCCCAGCATTTT	CASSEGRPNQPQHF
TRBV14	.	TRBD1	TRBJ1-1	TGTGCCAGCAGCCAAGATCTAGGACAGGGGAGGGCTGAAGCTTTCTTT	CASSQDLGQGRAEAFF
TRBV4-2	.	TRBD2	TRBJ2-3	TGTGCCAGCAGCCCAGCGGGCGGGAGGGGGGATACGCAGTATTTT	CASSPAGGRGDTQYF
TRBV29-1	.	.	TRBJ2-5	TGCAGCGTTGATAGGGAGGATGGAGAGACCCAGTACTTC	CSVDREDGETQYF
TRBV6-5	.	TRBD2	TRBJ2-5	TGTGCCAGCAGTTTTGTTGGGACTAGCGGGGGCCTCCAAGAGACCCAGTACTTC	CASSFVGTSGGLQETQYF
TRBV20-1	few	.	TRBJ2-5	TGCAGTGCTACACAGGGATGGGAGACCCAGTACTTC	CSATQGWETQYF
TRBV7-9	many	TRBD1	TRBJ1-5	TGTGCCAGCAGCTTGGGACAGTTGAATCAGCCCCAGCATTTT	CASSLGQLNQPQHF
TRBV4-3	few	.	TRBJ2-1	TGCGCCAGCAGCCAAGGCACTAGCCTGGGCTCCTACAATGAGCAGTTCTTC	CASSQGTSLGSYNEQFF
TRBV7-9	few	TRBD1	TRBJ1-2	TGTGCCAGCAGACCGGGACAGGCCTATGGCTACACCTTC	CASRPGQAYGYTF